Following are 14 T cell receptor beta chains from one sample sequenced in a study of control samples from healthy donors and cancer patients. The method was immunoSEQ multiplex PCR; TCRdb's version includes in-frame clones alone and lacks a portion of them. The data contain about 190,000 clones, roughly nine tenths of them singletons. The sequencing sample was made of blood. Every receptor here comes from a man aged 25-40 years in good health.

In nucleotides, the CDR3 is TGTGCCAGCAGCTTAAGCGGGGGCCGCGCAGATACGCAGTATTTT. Its translation: CASSLSGGRADTQYF. The V and J genes are TRBV11-3 and TRBJ2-3; 8 bases line up with TRBD2. V was clipped by 2 bases and J by 4 bases; unmatched bases: 5. The germline V gene has CDR1 SGHNT and CDR2 YENEEA. CDR3 length equals 15 residues.

J is TRBJ1-2 and V is TRBV7-9; 7 bases line up with TRBD1. Germline V gene sequence: CDR1 SEHNR, CDR2 FQNEAQ (reference sequence). The CDR3 loop spans 16 amino acids. J gave up 7 bases and V 1 base, and 12 bases lay outside the gene matches. This CDR3 reads CASSLGGDSLSGGYTF. As DNA, the CDR3 is TGTGCCAGCAGCTTAGGAGGGGACAGTCTCAGTGGTGGCTACACCTTC.

The J gene is TRBJ1-1, the V gene TRBV24-1, with D perhaps matching TRBD1 (5 bases). Germline CDR1 KGHDR, CDR2 SFDVKD. Deletions cut 4 bases from V and 1 base from J, with 6 bases between. The CDR3 covers 13 residues. CDR3 sequence (DNA): TGTGCCACCAGTGACGGGGGGAACACTGAAGCTTTCTTT. Translated: CATSDGGNTEAFF.

The chain joins TRBV24-1 to TRBJ1-2; D possibly corresponds to TRBD1 (6 bases). This CDR3 is 14 amino acids long. Trimming shortened V by 5 bases and J by 5 bases, and 14 bases separated the two germline ends. CDR1 is KGHDR, CDR2 SFDVKD, per germline. The CDR3 DNA follows: TGTGCCACCAGTGGGGCCGGGACACAATATGGCTACACCTTC. Protein product: CATSGAGTQYGYTF.

The CDR3 coding sequence is TGTGCCAGCAGCTTGAGGGACTACGGATACGAGCAGTACTTC. Its translation is CASSLRDYGYEQYF. The chain couples TRBV5-6 to TRBJ2-7; 7 bases map to TRBD2. CDR1 and CDR2 (germline): SGHDT, YYEEEE. The CDR3 consists of 14 residues. J was trimmed by 4 bases and V by 1 base; bases with no gene match: 5.

This clone showed up just once. V and J are TRBV15 and TRBJ2-7, with D perhaps TRBD1 or TRBD2 (5 bases each). This CDR3 contains 13 residues. Trimming removed 4 bases at V and 6 bases at J, with 13 bases between. Looked up from germline, CDR1 is LNHNV and CDR2 is YYDKDF (reference sequence). The CDR3: CATSTGPGSEQYF. The CDR3 DNA is TGTGCCACCAGCACGGGGCCGGGCTCCGAGCAGTACTTC.

This chain connects TRBV12-1 to TRBJ1-4. TRBV12-1 is a documented pseudogene. This CDR3 spans 16 amino acids. This CDR3 reads CASSFRPGATNEKLFF. In DNA, the CDR3 is TGTGCCAGCAGCTTTCGTCCGGGGGCAACTAATGAAAAACTGTTTTTT.

This clone was found once. V and J are TRBV2 and TRBJ1-2; TRBD1 agrees at 7 bases. Germline trimming cut 6 bases from V and 0 bases from J; bases unmatched to any gene: 10. CDR3 length: 16 residues. CDR1 is SNHLY and CDR2 is FYNNEI in the germline V gene. CDR3 DNA: TGTGCCAGCAGGCAACCAGGGACAGCAGCTAACTATGGCTACACCTTC. The encoded protein is CASRQPGTAANYGYTF.

A few counts support this clone. V is TRBV19 and J is TRBJ1-2; D is undetermined. Trimming left V 1 base short and J 4 bases short, with 10 bases between. Germline CDR1 LNHDA, CDR2 SQIVND (reference sequence). CDR3 length: 14 amino acids. In DNA, the CDR3 is TGTGCCAGTAGTATAGCGGAGGATGTCTATGGCTACACCTTC. Translation gives CASSIAEDVYGYTF.

In the case of this clone: The DNA is left out, because the CDR3 cannot be placed on it with certainty; the CDR3 is given as TCRdb lists it. The chain links TRBV11-2 to TRBJ1-1. CDR1 is SGHAT and CDR2 is FQNNGV in the germline V gene. The CDR3 spans 18 amino acids, including both terminal residues. CDR3 protein: CASSFGAGSPGGVTEAFF.

This sequence joins TRBV5-8 and TRBJ2-1, with a possible D match to TRBD1 (6 bases). V shed 3 bases and J shed 5 bases, with 15 bases lying between them. Germline V gene lookup returns CDR1 SGHTS and CDR2 YDEGEE. The CDR3 extends over 15 amino acids. CDR3 sequence: CASSSGTLINNEQFF. The DNA of the CDR3 is TGTGCCAGCAGCTCCGGGACACTTATAAACAATGAGCAGTTCTTC.

This chain uses TRBV30 with TRBJ2-7, with a tentative D call TRBD1 (7 bases). Trimming removed 5 bases at V and 9 bases at J, with 26 bases between. The CDR3 covers 15 residues. Per the germline V gene, CDR1 is GTSNPN and CDR2 is SVGIG (reference sequence). CDR3 region: CAWGQAGLDLRGQYF. Written as DNA, the CDR3 is TGTGCCTGGGGACAGGCGGGACTGGATCTCCGGGGGCAGTACTTC.

This chain uses TRBV27 with TRBJ2-2, with D possibly being TRBD2 (6 bases). The CDR3 length is 15 residues. The ends were cut back, 0 bases at V and 1 base at J, with 6 bases in the middle. From germline, CDR1 is MNHEY and CDR2 SMNVEV (reference sequence). This CDR3 is CASSLSGGNTGELFF. The CDR3 nucleotides are TGTGCCAGCAGTTTATCCGGGGGGAACACCGGGGAGCTGTTTTTT.

This chain uses TRBV18 with TRBJ2-7; 12 nucleotides agree with TRBD2. The CDR3 loop spans 13 amino acids. Germline CDR1 reads KGHSH; CDR2 reads LQKENI. The trim removed 5 bases at V and 5 bases at J, leaving 1 base unmatched. The CDR3 DNA follows: TGTGCCAGCTCAAGGACTAGCGGGGACGAGCAGTACTTC. The encoded protein is CASSRTSGDEQYF.